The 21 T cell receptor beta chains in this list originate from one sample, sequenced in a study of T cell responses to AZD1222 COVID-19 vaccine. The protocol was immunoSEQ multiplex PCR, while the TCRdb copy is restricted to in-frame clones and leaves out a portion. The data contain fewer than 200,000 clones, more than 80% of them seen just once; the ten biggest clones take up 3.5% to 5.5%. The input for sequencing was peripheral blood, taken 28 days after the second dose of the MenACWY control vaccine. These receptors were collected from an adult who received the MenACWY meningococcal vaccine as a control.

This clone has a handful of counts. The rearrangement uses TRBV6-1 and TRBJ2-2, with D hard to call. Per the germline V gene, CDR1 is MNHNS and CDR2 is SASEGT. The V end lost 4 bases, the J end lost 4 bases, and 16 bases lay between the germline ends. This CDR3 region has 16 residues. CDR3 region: CASSGFGLVGTGELFF. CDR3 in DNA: TGTGCCAGCAGTGGCTTCGGTCTAGTCGGCACCGGGGAGCTGTTTTTT.

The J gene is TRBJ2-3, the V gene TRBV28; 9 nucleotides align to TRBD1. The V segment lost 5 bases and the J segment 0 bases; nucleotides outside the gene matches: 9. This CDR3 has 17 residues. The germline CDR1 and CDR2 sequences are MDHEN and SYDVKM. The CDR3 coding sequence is TGTGCCAGCAGTGCCCCTGAGGGGACAGGGAGCACAGATACGCAGTATTTT. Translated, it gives CASSAPEGTGSTDTQYF. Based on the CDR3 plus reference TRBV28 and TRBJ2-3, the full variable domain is DVKVTQSSRYLVKRTGEKVFLECVQDMDHENMFWYRQDPGLGLRLIYFSYDVKMKEKGDIPEGYSVSREKKERFSLILESASTNQTSMYLCASSAPEGTGSTDTQYFGPGTRLTVL.

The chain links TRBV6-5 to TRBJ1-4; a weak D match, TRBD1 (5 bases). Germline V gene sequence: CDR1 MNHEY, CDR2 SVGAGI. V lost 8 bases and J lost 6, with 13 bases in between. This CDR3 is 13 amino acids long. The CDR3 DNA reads TGTGCCAGCCGGCGGGGGGGAGATGAAAAACTGTTTTTT. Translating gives CASRRGGDEKLFF.

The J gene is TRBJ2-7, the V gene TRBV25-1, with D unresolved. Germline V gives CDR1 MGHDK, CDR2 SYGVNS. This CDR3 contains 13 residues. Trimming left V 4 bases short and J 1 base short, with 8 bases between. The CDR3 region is CASSAIESYEQYF. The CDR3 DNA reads TGTGCCAGCAGTGCGATCGAGTCCTACGAGCAGTACTTC.

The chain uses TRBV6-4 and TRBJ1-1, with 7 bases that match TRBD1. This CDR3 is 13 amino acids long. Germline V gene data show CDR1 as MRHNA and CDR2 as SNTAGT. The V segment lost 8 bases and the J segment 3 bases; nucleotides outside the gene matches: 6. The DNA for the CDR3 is TGTGCCAGCGGACAGGAGGTCGACACTGAAGCTTTCTTT. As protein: CASGQEVDTEAFF.

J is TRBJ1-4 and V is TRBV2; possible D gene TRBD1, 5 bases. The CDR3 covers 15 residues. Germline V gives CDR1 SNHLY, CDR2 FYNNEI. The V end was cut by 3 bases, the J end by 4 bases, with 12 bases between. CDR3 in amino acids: CASSDLGDDNEKLFF. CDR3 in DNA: TGTGCCAGCAGTGATTTAGGGGACGATAATGAAAAACTGTTTTTT.

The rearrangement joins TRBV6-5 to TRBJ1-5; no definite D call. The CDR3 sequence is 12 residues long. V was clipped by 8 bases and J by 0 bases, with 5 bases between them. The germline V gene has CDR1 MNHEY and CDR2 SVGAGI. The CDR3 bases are TGTGCCAGCGGTATTAGCAATCAGCCCCAGCATTTT. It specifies CASGISNQPQHF.

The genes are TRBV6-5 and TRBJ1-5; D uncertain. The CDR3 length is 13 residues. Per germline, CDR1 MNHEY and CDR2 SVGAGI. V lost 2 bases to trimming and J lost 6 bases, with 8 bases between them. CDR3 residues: CASSYRELQPQHF. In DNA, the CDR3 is TGTGCCAGCAGTTACCGAGAACTTCAGCCCCAGCATTTT.

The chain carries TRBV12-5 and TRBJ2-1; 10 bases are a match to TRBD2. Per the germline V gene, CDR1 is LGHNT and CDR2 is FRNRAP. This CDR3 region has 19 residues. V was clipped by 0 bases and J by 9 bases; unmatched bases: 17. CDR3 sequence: CASGLVLTVSEREGVEQFF. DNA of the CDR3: TGTGCTAGTGGTTTGGTACTTACAGTCAGCGAGCGGGAGGGAGTTGAGCAGTTCTTC. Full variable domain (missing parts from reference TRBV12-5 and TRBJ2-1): DARVTQTPRHKVTEMGQEVTMRCQPILGHNTVFWYRQTMMQGLELLAYFRNRAPLDDSGMPKDRFSAEMPDATLATLKIQPSEPRDSAVYFCASGLVLTVSEREGVEQFFGPGTRLTVL.

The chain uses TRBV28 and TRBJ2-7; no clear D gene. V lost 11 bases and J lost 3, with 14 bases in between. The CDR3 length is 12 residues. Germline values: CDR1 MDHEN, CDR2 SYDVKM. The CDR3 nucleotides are TGTGCCTCGTGTGAACAGATCTACGAGCAGTACTTC. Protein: CASCEQIYEQYF. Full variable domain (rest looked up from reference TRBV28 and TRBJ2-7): DVKVTQSSRYLVKRTGEKVFLECVQDMDHENMFWYRQDPGLGLRLIYFSYDVKMKEKGDIPEGYSVSREKKERFSLILESASTNQTSMYLCASCEQIYEQYFGPGTRLTVT.

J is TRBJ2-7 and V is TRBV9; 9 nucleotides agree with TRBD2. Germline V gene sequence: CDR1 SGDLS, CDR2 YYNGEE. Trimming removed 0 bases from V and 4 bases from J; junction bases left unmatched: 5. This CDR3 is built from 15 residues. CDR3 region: CASSVEAGGWYEQYF. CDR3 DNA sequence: TGTGCCAGCAGCGTAGAGGCGGGAGGGTGGTACGAGCAGTACTTC.

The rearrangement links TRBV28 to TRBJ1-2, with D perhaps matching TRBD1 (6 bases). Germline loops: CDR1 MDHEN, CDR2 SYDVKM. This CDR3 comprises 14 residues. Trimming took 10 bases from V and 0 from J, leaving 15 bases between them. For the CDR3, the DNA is TGTGCCACCAGATTACAGGGTACTAACTATGGCTACACCTTC. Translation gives CATRLQGTNYGYTF.

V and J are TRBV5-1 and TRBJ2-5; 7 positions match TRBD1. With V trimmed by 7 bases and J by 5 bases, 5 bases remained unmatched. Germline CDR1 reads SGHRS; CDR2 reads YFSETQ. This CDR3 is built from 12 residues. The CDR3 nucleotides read TGCGCCAGCGGCAGGGGGTTCGAGACCCAGTACTTC. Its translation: CASGRGFETQYF.

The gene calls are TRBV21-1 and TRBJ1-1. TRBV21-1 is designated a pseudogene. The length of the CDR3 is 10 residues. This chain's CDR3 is CASSKVRAFF. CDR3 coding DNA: TGTGCCAGCAGCAAAGTTCGAGCTTTCTTT.

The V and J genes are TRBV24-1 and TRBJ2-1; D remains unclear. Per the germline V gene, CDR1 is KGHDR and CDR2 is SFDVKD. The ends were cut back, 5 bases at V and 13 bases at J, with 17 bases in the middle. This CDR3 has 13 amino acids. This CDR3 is CATSAAGARNQFF. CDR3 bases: TGTGCCACCAGTGCGGCTGGAGCGCGGAATCAGTTCTTC.

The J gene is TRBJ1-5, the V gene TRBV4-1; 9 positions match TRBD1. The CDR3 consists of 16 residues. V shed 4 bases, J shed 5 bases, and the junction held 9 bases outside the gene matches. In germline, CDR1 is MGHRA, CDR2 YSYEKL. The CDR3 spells CASSRSGTGIDQPQHF. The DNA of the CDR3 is TGCGCCAGCAGCCGTTCCGGGACAGGGATAGATCAGCCCCAGCATTTT.

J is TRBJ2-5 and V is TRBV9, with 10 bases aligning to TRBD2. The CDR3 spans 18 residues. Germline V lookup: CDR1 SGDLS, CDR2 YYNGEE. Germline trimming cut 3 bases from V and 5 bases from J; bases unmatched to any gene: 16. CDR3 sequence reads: CASSDPPSGSGSGETQYF. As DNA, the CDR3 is TGTGCCAGCAGCGACCCCCCTAGCGGGAGTGGCTCAGGGGAGACCCAGTACTTC.

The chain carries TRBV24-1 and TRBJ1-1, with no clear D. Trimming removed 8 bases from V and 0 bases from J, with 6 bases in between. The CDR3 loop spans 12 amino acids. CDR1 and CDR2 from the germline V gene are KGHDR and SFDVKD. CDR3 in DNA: TGTGCCACCACGGGCGTGAACACTGAAGCTTTCTTT. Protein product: CATTGVNTEAFF.

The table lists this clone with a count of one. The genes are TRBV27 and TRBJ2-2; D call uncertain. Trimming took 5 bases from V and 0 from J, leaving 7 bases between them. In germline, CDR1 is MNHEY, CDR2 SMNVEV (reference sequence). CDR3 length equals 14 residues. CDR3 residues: CASSPLTNTGELFF. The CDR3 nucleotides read TGTGCCAGCAGTCCACTCACGAACACCGGGGAGCTGTTTTTT.

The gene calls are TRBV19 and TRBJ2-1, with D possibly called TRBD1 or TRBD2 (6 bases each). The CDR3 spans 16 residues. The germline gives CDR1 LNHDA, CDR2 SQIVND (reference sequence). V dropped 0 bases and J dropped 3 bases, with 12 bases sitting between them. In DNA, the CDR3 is TGTGCCAGTAGTATAGAGCCGGGGGCCTTCTACAATGAGCAGTTCTTC. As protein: CASSIEPGAFYNEQFF.

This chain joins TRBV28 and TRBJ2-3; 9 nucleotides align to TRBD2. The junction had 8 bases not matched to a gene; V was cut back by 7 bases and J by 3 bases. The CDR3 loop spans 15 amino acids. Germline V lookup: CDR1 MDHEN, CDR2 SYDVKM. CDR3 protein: CASKFSGSVTDTQYF. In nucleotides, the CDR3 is TGTGCCAGCAAATTTAGCGGGAGCGTGACAGATACGCAGTATTTT.